This T cell receptor (beta chain) appears in the sequencing data of a study of blood T cell repertoires in COVID-19. As handled by the study authors: Amplified reference gene primers provided the basis for estimating nucleated cell counts. The assay was immunoSEQ multiplex PCR, and TCRdb's table has in-frame clones only and misses some. That table is the source of V, J and clone size, and D and trimming were worked out from the DNA. Of approximately 310,000 clones listed, around 86% are singletons. Researchers sorted participants into cohorts using their self-reported clinical history. Trimming took off 4 bases at V and 9 bases at J, with 13 bases between the two ends. Germline CDR1 and CDR2: SNHLY and FYNNEI. This CDR3 has 13 amino acids.

This clonotype was sampled from a man aged 55 to 70 who had recovered from COVID-19. This sequence joins TRBV2 and TRBJ2-4, with TRBD2 as a possible D gene (6 bases). Sequencing was done on a sample of PBMCs or T cells enriched from blood (not recorded which). The CDR3 region has the DNA TGTGCCAGCAGTGGAGGGCAGGGAGGCATTCAGTACTTC. This translates into CASSGGQGGIQYF.